A selection of T cell receptor beta chains follows, all from one sample in a study of identifying expanded T cells in peripheral blood. Here immunoSEQ multiplex PCR was the method, and the copy in TCRdb shows in-frame clones only, minus some. The table shows around 60,000 clones, with around 81% occurring only once. The specimen was blood. These TCRs come from a person between 18 and 75 years old in good health. CDR3s include the opening cysteine and the closing phenylalanine or tryptophan. D genes are given only for firm matches. Some rows mark clone size as missing; the rest say once, few, many or name a class of expanded clone.

>.|14|.|TRBV4-1|TRBJ2-7
CASSQGGYRDEQYF
TGCGCCAGCAGCCAAGGGGGGTATCGCGACGAGCAGTACTTC
>.|14|.|TRBV7-6|TRBJ2-2
CASSRLENTGELFF
TGTGCCAGCAGCCGACTAGAGAACACCGGGGAGCTGTTTTTT
>.|13|few|TRBV4-1|TRBJ1-4
CASSTGLFEKLFF
TGCGCCAGCAGCACAGGACTTTTCGAAAAACTGTTTTTT
>.|15|.|TRBV5-4|TRBJ2-3
CASSFGGTSTDTQYF
TGTGCCAGCAGCTTTGGCGGGACGAGCACAGATACGCAGTATTTT
>.|15|.|TRBV2|TRBJ2-2
CASSVRGTNTGELFF
TGTGCCAGCAGTGTGAGGGGAACGAACACCGGGGAGCTGTTTTTT
>.|13|.|TRBV29-1|TRBJ2-4
CSVRDVNQNIQYF
TGCAGCGTTCGGGACGTAAATCAAAACATTCAGTACTTC
>TRBD1|15|.|TRBV6-5|TRBJ1-2
CASSSSRGGTYGYTF
TGTGCCAGCAGTTCTTCCAGGGGGGGAACCTATGGCTACACCTTC
>.|15|.|TRBV5-5|TRBJ1-5
CASSLLGESNQPQHF
TGTGCCAGCAGCTTGTTAGGGGAGAGCAATCAGCCCCAGCATTTT
>TRBD2|13|.|TRBV2|TRBJ2-1
CASATSGSYEQFF
TGTGCCAGCGCGACTAGCGGGAGCTATGAGCAGTTCTTC
>.|10|.|TRBV27|TRBJ2-4
CASGYNIQYF
TGTGCCTCCGGCTATAACATTCAGTACTTC
>TRBD2|17|.|TRBV18|TRBJ2-1
CASSPRLAGSSYNEQFF
TGTGCCAGCTCCCCGAGACTAGCGGGAAGCTCCTACAATGAGCAGTTCTTC
>TRBD2|15|.|TRBV5-1|TRBJ2-5
CASSRGTSGRETQYF
TGCGCCAGCAGCCGGGGGACTAGCGGAAGGGAGACCCAGTACTTC
>.|13|.|TRBV18|TRBJ1-1
CASSPSESPEAFF
TGTGCCAGCTCACCGAGCGAGAGCCCTGAAGCTTTCTTT
>.|15|.|TRBV6-5|TRBJ1-2
CASSPNQGRNYGYTF
TGTGCCAGCAGTCCGAACCAGGGGAGGAACTATGGCTACACCTTC
>TRBD1|16|.|TRBV2|TRBJ1-1
CASRGGTGGGGTEAFF
TGTGCCAGCAGGGGAGGGACAGGGGGCGGCGGCACTGAAGCTTTCTTT
>TRBD1|15|.|TRBV9|TRBJ1-6
CASSVQTGGNSPLHF
TGTGCCAGCAGCGTCCAGACAGGGGGCAATTCACCCCTCCACTTT
>.|14|.|TRBV15|TRBJ2-5
CATLSRQSQETQYF
TGTGCCACCTTATCTAGACAGAGCCAAGAGACCCAGTACTTC
>.|14|.|TRBV10-3|TRBJ2-3
CAISAEVGTDTQYF
TGTGCCATCAGTGCCGAGGTTGGCACAGATACGCAGTATTTT
>.|15|many|TRBV6-1|TRBJ1-2
CASIERDPSGYGYTF
TGTGCCAGTATCGAACGGGACCCCTCTGGGTATGGCTACACCTTC
>.|18|.|TRBV11-2|TRBJ1-1
CASSPFSLQRGQNTEAFF
TGTGCCAGCAGCCCTTTCTCCCTACAAAGGGGACAGAACACTGAAGCTTTCTTT
>TRBD2|15|once|TRBV11-3|TRBJ2-5
CASSRRSGRRETQYF
TGTGCCAGCAGCCGACGTAGCGGGAGGAGGGAGACCCAGTACTTC
>.|14|once|TRBV19|TRBJ1-5
CASSIVFSNQPQHF
TGTGCCAGTAGTATAGTTTTTAGCAATCAGCCCCAGCATTTT
>.|16|few|TRBV19|TRBJ2-1
CASSLDSGNSYNEQFF
TGTGCCAGTAGTCTTGATAGTGGAAACTCCTACAATGAGCAGTTCTTC
>TRBD2|16|.|TRBV5-1|TRBJ2-7
CASSLVAGEGNHEQYF
TGCGCCAGCAGCTTGGTAGCGGGAGAGGGGAACCACGAGCAGTACTTC
>TRBD1|15|.|TRBV4-1|TRBJ1-1
CASSQADRGLTEAFF
TGCGCCAGCAGCCAAGCGGACAGGGGGTTAACTGAAGCTTTCTTT
>.|16|.|TRBV21-1|TRBJ1-6
CASSTPTGEEHSPLHF
TGTGCCAGCAGCACCCCGACAGGAGAAGAACACTCACCCCTCCACTTT
>.|13|.|TRBV14|TRBJ1-5
CASSERGLQPQHF
TGTGCCAGCAGCGAAAGGGGGTTACAGCCCCAGCATTTT
>TRBD1|15|.|TRBV5-1|TRBJ1-2
CASSPDRGRGYGYTF
TGCGCCAGCAGCCCGGACAGGGGGCGAGGCTATGGCTACACCTTC
>.|12|.|TRBV27|TRBJ2-1
CASPRSYNEQFF
TGTGCCAGCCCCCGTTCGTACAATGAGCAGTTCTTC
>.|17|.|TRBV9|TRBJ2-2
CASSVPEGRGNTGELFF
TGTGCCAGCAGCGTTCCGGAGGGTAGAGGGAACACCGGGGAGCTGTTTTTT
>.|13|.|TRBV6-5|TRBJ1-2
CASSIGKNYGYTF
TGTGCCAGCAGCATCGGGAAGAACTATGGCTACACCTTC
>.|15|.|TRBV27|TRBJ2-2
CASRSGTRNTGELFF
TGTGCCAGTCGATCCGGGACTCGAAACACCGGGGAGCTGTTTTTT
>.|12|.|TRBV10-2|TRBJ1-1
CASSVGGWWAFF
TGCGCCAGCAGTGTGGGGGGATGGTGGGCTTTCTTT
>TRBD1|15|.|TRBV18|TRBJ2-1
CASSPPDRGYNEQFF
TGTGCCAGCTCACCACCGGACAGGGGATACAATGAGCAGTTCTTC
>TRBD2|15|.|TRBV5-1|TRBJ2-3
CASSFQAGVPDTQYF
TGCGCCAGCAGCTTTCAAGCGGGAGTACCAGATACGCAGTATTTT
>TRBD1|16|.|TRBV5-6|TRBJ2-1
CASSSTGTGVNSEQFF
TGTGCCAGCAGCTCGACCGGGACAGGGGTCAACAGTGAGCAGTTCTTC
>.|13|once|TRBV13|TRBJ2-1
CASSLWWYNEQFF
TGTGCCAGCAGCTTATGGTGGTACAATGAGCAGTTCTTC
>TRBD2|14|once|TRBV10-3|TRBJ2-1
CAIRGTSGNNEQFF
TGTGCCATCAGAGGGACTAGCGGGAACAATGAGCAGTTCTTC
>TRBD1|16|.|TRBV7-9|TRBJ1-1
CASSPVGQGLNTEAFF
TGTGCCAGCAGCCCCGTCGGACAGGGCTTGAACACTGAAGCTTTCTTT
>TRBD2|13|.|TRBV30|TRBJ2-3
CAWSAGGADTQYF
TGTGCCTGGAGTGCGGGGGGAGCAGATACGCAGTATTTT
>TRBD2|15|once|TRBV6-6|TRBJ2-5
CASSSGGTSKSTQYF
TGTGCCAGCAGTTCTGGCGGGACTAGTAAGTCGACCCAGTACTTC
>.|12|.|TRBV28|TRBJ1-1
CASSLTNTEAFF
TGTGCCAGCAGTTTAACTAACACTGAAGCTTTCTTT
>TRBD1|14|.|TRBV27|TRBJ2-2
CASTRGLYTGELFF
TGTGCCAGCACTAGGGGGCTTTACACCGGGGAGCTGTTTTTT
>TRBD1|15|.|TRBV7-6|TRBJ1-3
CASSLTGQGPNTIYF
TGTGCCAGCAGCTTAACGGGACAGGGGCCAAACACCATATATTTT
>TRBD1|15|few|TRBV9|TRBJ1-1
CASSVVGQGDTEAFF
TGTGCCAGCAGCGTAGTGGGACAGGGGGACACTGAAGCTTTCTTT
>.|15|.|TRBV7-2|TRBJ2-4
CASSPSSNPQNIQYF
TGTGCCAGCAGTCCGTCCTCTAATCCCCAAAACATTCAGTACTTC
>.|12|.|TRBV6-1|TRBJ2-7
CASSEVGNEQYF
TGTGCCAGCAGTGAAGTGGGTAACGAGCAGTACTTC
>TRBD2|15|few|TRBV5-1|TRBJ2-3
CASSLRAAGEDTQYF
TGCGCCAGCAGCTTGAGAGCGGCGGGGGAAGATACGCAGTATTTT
>.|14|.|TRBV6-1|TRBJ1-2
CASSLLRATGGYTF
TGTGCCAGCAGCCTTCTAAGGGCTACAGGCGGCTACACCTTC
>.|12|once|TRBV14|TRBJ1-2
CASSQARVRYTF
TGTGCCAGCAGCCAAGCTCGAGTGCGCTACACCTTC
>.|16|.|TRBV28|TRBJ2-7
CASTSFRGKPSYEQYF
TGTGCCAGCACCTCATTCCGTGGGAAACCCTCCTACGAGCAGTACTTC